The 14 T cell receptor beta chains presented below share a single source sample, sequenced in a study of blood T cell repertoires in COVID-19. Sequenced by immunoSEQ multiplex PCR; TCRdb stores in-frame clones only, minus some. In the table there are 250,000 or so clones, 70% to 90% of which are singletons. Material: PBMCs or T cells enriched from blood (not recorded which). These TCRs come from a woman aged 50 to 65 who had recovered from COVID-19.

The CDR3 DNA sequence: TGTGCCAGCAGCCATCAACAGGGGTCCTACGAGCAGTACTTC. It encodes CASSHQQGSYEQYF. V usage is TRBV3-1 (or the pseudogene TRBV3-2) and J usage is TRBJ2-7, with 7 bases aligning to TRBD1. CDR3 length: 14 residues. The V and J ends lost 3 bases and 1 base, in that order; junction bases with no gene match: 3. Germline assignment: CDR1 LGHDT and CDR2 YNNKEL (reference sequence).

Concerning this clone: Compared with germline, one end of the junction differs, possibly owing to a read error. This chain connects TRBV7-9 to TRBJ2-7, with D hard to call. Germline V lookup: CDR1 SEHNR, CDR2 FQNEAQ (reference sequence). The CDR3 totals 12 residues. Here the CDR3 DNA reads TGTGCCAGCAGCCCCGATATAGAGGTAGTAGGCTTC. It translates to CASSPDIEVVGF.

The chain has TRBV6-6 and TRBJ1-2; D gene uncertain. There are 12 residues in the CDR3. Germline V gives CDR1 MNHNY, CDR2 SVGAGI (reference sequence). V dropped 5 bases and J dropped 4 bases, with 8 bases sitting between them. The CDR3 region has the DNA TGTGCCAGCAGTCCGGGGTTCTATGGCTACACCTTC. Amino acids: CASSPGFYGYTF.

This chain joins TRBV18 and TRBJ1-1, with 9 bases aligning to TRBD1. The CDR3 totals 15 residues. Germline lookup yields CDR1 KGHSH and CDR2 LQKENI. The junction had 6 bases not matched to a gene; V was cut back by 0 bases and J by 7 bases. The CDR3 loop reads CASSPPYRGLGEAFF. Here the CDR3 DNA reads TGTGCCAGCTCACCACCGTACAGGGGGCTGGGTGAAGCTTTCTTT.

The J gene is TRBJ2-1, the V gene TRBV7-3; D may be TRBD1 (7 bases). CDR1 and CDR2 from the germline V gene are SGHTA and FQGTGA. The CDR3 is made up of 15 amino acids. Trimming stripped 2 bases from V and 6 bases from J, with 14 bases between. CDR3 sequence: CASSLPAGGINEQFF. CDR3 DNA sequence: TGTGCCAGCAGCTTACCAGCAGGGGGGATCAATGAGCAGTTCTTC. Looking up the rest from reference TRBV7-3 and TRBJ2-1 gives the full variable domain: GAGVSQTPSNKVTEKGKYVELRCDPISGHTALYWYRQSLGQGPEFLIYFQGTGAADDSGLPNDRFFAVRPEGSVSTLKIQRTERGDSAVYLCASSLPAGGINEQFFGPGTRLTVL.

CDR3 coding DNA: TGTGCCAGCAGCTGGGAGACAGGGACTAATGAAAAACTGTTTTTT. This codes for CASSWETGTNEKLFF. J is TRBJ1-4 and V is TRBV5-4, with 7 bases that match TRBD1. CDR3 length equals 15 residues. V lost 3 bases and J lost 2; bases outside the gene matches: 4. The germline V gene encodes CDR1 SGHNT and CDR2 YYREEE (reference sequence).

The rearrangement joins TRBV7-2 to TRBJ2-2, with TRBD1 matching over 8 bases. The V segment lost 1 base and the J segment 7 bases; nucleotides outside the gene matches: 8. Germline V gene lookup returns CDR1 SGHTA and CDR2 FQGNSA. The CDR3 is made up of 16 amino acids. CDR3: CASSLGTGNNVGELFF. The CDR3, as DNA: TGTGCCAGCAGCTTAGGGACAGGGAATAATGTCGGGGAGCTGTTTTTT.

The V and J genes are TRBV6-5 and TRBJ1-1, with D perhaps matching TRBD1 (5 bases). Per germline, CDR1 MNHEY and CDR2 SVGAGI. Trimming pared 10 bases from V and 6 bases from J, leaving 24 bases between. The CDR3 spans 15 residues. The CDR3, as DNA: TGTGCCACTGGGGCGATAGGGCAGGGAAGGGCTGAAGCTTTCTTT. Protein sequence: CATGAIGQGRAEAFF.

This chain joins TRBV7-3 and TRBJ2-1, with 11 bases lining up with TRBD2. The CDR3 length is 15 residues. J lost 9 bases, V lost 8 bases, and 12 bases had no gene match. CDR1 is SGHTA and CDR2 is FQGTGA in the germline V gene. The CDR3 DNA is TGTGCCAGCCGACTTACTAGCGGGAGTGTCAGTGAGCAGTTCTTC. Amino acid sequence: CASRLTSGSVSEQFF.

V usage is TRBV6-2 or TRBV6-3 and J usage is TRBJ2-1, with 10 bases identical to TRBD2. Germline-derived CDR1 and CDR2 are MNHEY and SVGEGT. V was pared by 2 bases and J by 4 bases, with 8 bases of the junction left unmatched. This CDR3 is built from 17 residues. This CDR3 reads CASSYRLAGDPYNEQFF. The DNA for the CDR3 is TGTGCCAGCAGTTACCGGCTAGCGGGAGACCCATACAATGAGCAGTTCTTC.

The genes are TRBV9 and TRBJ1-5; a weak D match, TRBD1 (5 bases). The germline CDR1 and CDR2 sequences are SGDLS and YYNGEE. V lost 4 bases and J 8 bases, leaving 13 bases between the germline ends. This CDR3 region has 13 residues. The CDR3, as DNA: TGTGCCAGCAGCCCAGGGATCAGAGAGCCCCAGCATTTT. Its protein is CASSPGIREPQHF.

The chain links TRBV29-1 to TRBJ2-7; TRBD1 might be the D (6 bases). Looked up from germline, CDR1 is SQVTM and CDR2 is ANQGSEA. The CDR3 is 14 residues long. V lost 4 bases and J 5 bases, leaving 18 bases between the germline ends. CDR3 region: CSVGSNTQGDEQYF. The DNA of the CDR3 is TGCAGCGTTGGCTCGAACACACAGGGTGACGAGCAGTACTTC.

The CDR3 here is CAISESRGLAGLPDTQYF. The CDR3 DNA reads as TGTGCCATCAGTGAGTCGCGGGGACTAGCGGGACTTCCAGATACGCAGTATTTT. The rearrangement uses TRBV10-3 and TRBJ2-3; 13 nucleotides agree with TRBD2. Germline trimming cut 0 bases from V and 4 bases from J; bases unmatched to any gene: 7. There are 18 residues in the CDR3. CDR1 is ENHRY and CDR2 is SYGVKD in the germline V gene.

The J gene is TRBJ1-3, the V gene TRBV7-2, with 8 positions matching TRBD1. The CDR3 is 13 amino acids. V was pared by 5 bases and J by 8 bases, with 5 bases of the junction left unmatched. Germline CDR1 and CDR2: SGHTA and FQGNSA. In DNA, the CDR3 is TGTGCCAGCAGCCCAGGGGGCGGGGACACCATATATTTT. This gives the protein CASSPGGGDTIYF.